Listed here are 11 T cell receptor beta chains from one sample, sequenced in a study of response to subunit inactivated influenza vaccine. TCRdb recomputed calls from the RT-PCR reads with MiXCR, one row per CDR3 protein. The data contain about 620,000 distinct CDR3 sequences, about 11% of them singletons. This sample was also put to use in a study of T cells expressing NK-cell markers. That paper adds: 5'RACE template switching built TCR beta cDNA with unique molecular identifiers.

The material sequenced was PBMCs from blood, taken on the day of vaccination. The receptors were sampled from a man aged 45-65 years who received an inactivated influenza vaccine.

V and J are TRBV15 and TRBJ2-1; TRBD2 matches at 11 bases. The CDR3 contains 17 residues. Germline loops: CDR1 LNHNV, CDR2 YYDKDF (reference sequence). V lost 4 bases, J lost 5 bases, and 10 bases stayed unmatched. The CDR3 DNA reads as TGTGCCACCAGCACTCCAGGAGGGACTAGCGGTAACAATGAGCAGTTCTTC. Translation gives CATSTPGGTSGNNEQFF.

V is TRBV20-1 and J is TRBJ2-5; TRBD2 agrees at 11 bases. Trimming at V came to 3 bases and at J to 7 bases, leaving 13 bases not matched to a gene. This CDR3 is built from 16 residues. CDR1 DFQATT and CDR2 SNEGSKA come from the germline V gene (reference sequence). The CDR3 coding sequence is TGCAGTGCTAGTGCTAGCGGGGGGTCGTTTTGGGGGACCCAGTACTTC. Its translation: CSASASGGSFWGTQYF.

V gene TRBV5-1 combines with J gene TRBJ1-5; 9 nucleotides agree with TRBD1. Trimming removed 4 bases from V and 8 bases from J; junction bases left unmatched: 10. The CDR3 has 15 amino acids. Germline V gene lookup returns CDR1 SGHRS and CDR2 YFSETQ. DNA for the CDR3: TGCGCCAGCAGCCCCAGGGGACAGGGAAATGAGCCCCAGCATTTT. Translated, it gives CASSPRGQGNEPQHF.

This clonotype was counted many times. The rearrangement joins TRBV5-1 to TRBJ1-1; 9 bases map to TRBD1. The CDR3 is made up of 16 amino acids. Germline values: CDR1 SGHRS, CDR2 YFSETQ. The J segment lost 1 base and the V segment lost 2 bases, leaving 6 bases of the junction unmatched. The CDR3 region has the DNA TGCGCCAGCAGCTTTGCCGGGACAGGGACGAACACTGAAGCTTTCTTT. Translated, it gives CASSFAGTGTNTEAFF. Complete variable domain (other parts from reference TRBV5-1 and TRBJ1-1): KAGVTQTPRYLIKTRGQQVTLSCSPISGHRSVSWYQQTPGQGLQFLFEYFSETQRNKGNFPGRFSGRQFSNSRSEMNVSTLELGDSALYLCASSFAGTGTNTEAFFGQGTRLTVV.

CDR3 amino acids: CASSLVVAGPDTQYF. CDR3 bases: TGCGCCAGCAGCTTGGTGGTAGCGGGGCCAGATACGCAGTATTTT. The rearrangement uses TRBV5-1 and TRBJ2-3; 8 bases fit TRBD2. Germline lookup yields CDR1 SGHRS and CDR2 YFSETQ. V shed 0 bases, J shed 4 bases, and the junction held 4 bases outside the gene matches. This CDR3 is 15 amino acids long.

V gene TRBV9 combines with J gene TRBJ2-5; 9 nucleotides align to TRBD1. Germline V gene sequence: CDR1 SGDLS, CDR2 YYNGEE. The V gene end was trimmed by 3 bases and the J gene end by 5 bases; junction bases not matched to a gene: 8. The CDR3 is 15 residues long. The CDR3 DNA reads as TGTGCCAGCAGCGCCACACAGGGGGCCGGGGAGACCCAGTACTTC. The encoded protein is CASSATQGAGETQYF. Full variable domain (rest looked up from reference TRBV9 and TRBJ2-5): DSGVTQTPKHLITATGQRVTLRCSPRSGDLSVYWYQQSLDQGLQFLIQYYNGEERAKGNILERFSAQQFPDLHSELNLSSLELGDSALYFCASSATQGAGETQYFGPGTRLLVL.

In this sample, this clonotype turned up a few times. The CDR3 region has the DNA TGTGCCACCAGCAGAGATAGACGGCCAGGGGGCTACTATGGCTACACCTTC. Its translation is CATSRDRRPGGYYGYTF. This rearrangement joins TRBV15 to TRBJ1-2; TRBD1 matches 8 bases. The CDR3 loop spans 17 amino acids. J was trimmed by 3 bases and V by 0 bases; bases with no gene match: 9. Germline V gene data show CDR1 as LNHNV and CDR2 as YYDKDF (reference sequence).

This clonotype has more than one count but fewer than ten. The chain joins TRBV5-1 to TRBJ2-7; D gene ambiguous. The CDR3 contains 13 residues. Germline CDR1 SGHRS, CDR2 YFSETQ. V dropped 1 base and J dropped 5 bases, with 10 bases sitting between them. The CDR3 region has the DNA TGCGCCAGCAGCTTGAACCCAATTGACGAGCAGTACTTC. It codes for CASSLNPIDEQYF.

This clonotype appeared a few times. V and J are TRBV28 and TRBJ1-5, with a tentative D call TRBD1 (6 bases). The V end was cut by 3 bases, the J end by 4 bases, with 16 bases between. Germline V gene data show CDR1 as MDHEN and CDR2 as SYDVKM. The CDR3 has 16 amino acids. CDR3 coding DNA: TGTGCCAGCAGTTTGTGGACAGATGTGCGGAATCAGCCCCAGCATTTT. It encodes CASSLWTDVRNQPQHF.

This clonotype was detected ten times or more. The J gene is TRBJ2-5, the V gene TRBV5-1; D is possibly TRBD2 (6 bases). The germline V gene has CDR1 SGHRS and CDR2 YFSETQ. The CDR3 totals 15 residues. Trimming shortened V by 0 bases and J by 4 bases, and 13 bases separated the two germline ends. The CDR3 sequence: CASSLGAAGSETQYF. The CDR3 nucleotides read TGCGCCAGCAGCTTGGGAGCAGCGGGTTCAGAGACCCAGTACTTC.

The chain is built from TRBV21-1 and TRBJ2-1; the listed D gene, TRBD2, was not tested against the DNA. TRBV21-1 is a pseudogene segment. The CDR3 extends over 17 amino acids. Here the CDR3 reads CASSTWTSGSPHNEQFF. CDR3 nucleotide sequence: TGTGCCAGCAGCACCTGGACTAGCGGGAGCCCCCACAATGAGCAGTTCTTC.